The sequence of this T cell receptor (beta chain) was determined in a study of response to subunit inactivated influenza vaccine. From the RT-PCR reads, TCRdb called clonotypes with MiXCR, one entry per CDR3 protein. In the table there are roughly 670,000 distinct CDR3 sequences, 14% of which are singletons. Only a few counts were recorded for this clonotype. Its matching antigen is unknown. The study, taken as a whole, reports: The authors offered the suggestion that each seasonal influenza vaccination recruits few new T cells.

The sequence was collected from a man aged 50-59 years who received an inactivated influenza vaccine. The specimen comprised PBMCs from blood, sampled 14 days before vaccination.

The chain's CDR3 is CASSLKPAEERYTF. The CDR3 bases are TGTGCCAGCAGCTTAAAGCCGGCAGAGGAGCGCTACACCTTC. The chain is built from TRBV7-9 and TRBJ1-2, with D uncertain. Trimming removed 2 bases at V and 9 bases at J, with 16 bases between. Per the germline V gene, CDR1 is SEHNR and CDR2 is FQNEAQ (reference sequence). The CDR3 is 14 amino acids.